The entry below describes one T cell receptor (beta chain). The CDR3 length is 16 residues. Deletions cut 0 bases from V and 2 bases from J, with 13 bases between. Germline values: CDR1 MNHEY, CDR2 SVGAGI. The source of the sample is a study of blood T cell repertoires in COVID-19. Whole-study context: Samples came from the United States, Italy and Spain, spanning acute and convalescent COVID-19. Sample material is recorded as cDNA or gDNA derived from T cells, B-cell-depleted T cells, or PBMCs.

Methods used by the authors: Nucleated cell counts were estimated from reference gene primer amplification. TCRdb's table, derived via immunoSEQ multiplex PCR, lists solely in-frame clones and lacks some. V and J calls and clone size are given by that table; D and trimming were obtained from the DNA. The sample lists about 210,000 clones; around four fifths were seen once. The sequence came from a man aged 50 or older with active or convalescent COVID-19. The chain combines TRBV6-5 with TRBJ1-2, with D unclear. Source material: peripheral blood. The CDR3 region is CASSYSTQDPNYGYTF. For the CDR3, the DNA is TGTGCCAGCAGTTACTCGACCCAGGATCCAAACTATGGCTACACCTTC.